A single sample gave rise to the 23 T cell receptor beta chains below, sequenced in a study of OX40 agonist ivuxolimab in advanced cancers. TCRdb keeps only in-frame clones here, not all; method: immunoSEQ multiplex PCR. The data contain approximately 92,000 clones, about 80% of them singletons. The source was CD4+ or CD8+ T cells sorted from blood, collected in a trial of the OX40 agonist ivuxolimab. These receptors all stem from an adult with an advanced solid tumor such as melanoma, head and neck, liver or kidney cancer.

The CDR3 DNA sequence: TGTGCTAGTGCCGGGGCCTCCGCCTACGAGCAGTACTTC. Translated: CASAGASAYEQYF. The chain recombines TRBV12-5 with TRBJ2-7; the D gene could be TRBD1 or TRBD2 (5 bases each). The V gene's germline CDR1 is LGHNT and CDR2 FRNRAP. V was pared by 7 bases and J by 2 bases, with 12 bases between. The CDR3 is 13 amino acids.

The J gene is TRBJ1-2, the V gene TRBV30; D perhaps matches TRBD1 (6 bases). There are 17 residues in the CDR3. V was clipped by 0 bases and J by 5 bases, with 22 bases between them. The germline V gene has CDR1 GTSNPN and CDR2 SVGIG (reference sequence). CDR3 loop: CAWSVRATGTFYYGYTF. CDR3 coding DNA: TGTGCCTGGAGTGTACGGGCCACCGGGACATTTTATTATGGCTACACCTTC.

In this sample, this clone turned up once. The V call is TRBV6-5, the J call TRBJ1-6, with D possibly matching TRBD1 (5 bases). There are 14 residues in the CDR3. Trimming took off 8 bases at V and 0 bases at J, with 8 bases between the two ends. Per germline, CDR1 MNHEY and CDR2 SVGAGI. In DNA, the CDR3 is TGTGCCAGCTTTGGGGGCTCCTATAATTCACCCCTCCACTTT. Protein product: CASFGGSYNSPLHF.

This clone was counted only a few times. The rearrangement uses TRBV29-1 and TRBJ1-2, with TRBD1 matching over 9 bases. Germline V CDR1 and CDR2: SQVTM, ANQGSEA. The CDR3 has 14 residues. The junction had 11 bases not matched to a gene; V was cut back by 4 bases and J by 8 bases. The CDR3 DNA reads TGCAGCGTTGCGGGACAGGGCCTTCAGGAGGGCTACACCTTC. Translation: CSVAGQGLQEGYTF.

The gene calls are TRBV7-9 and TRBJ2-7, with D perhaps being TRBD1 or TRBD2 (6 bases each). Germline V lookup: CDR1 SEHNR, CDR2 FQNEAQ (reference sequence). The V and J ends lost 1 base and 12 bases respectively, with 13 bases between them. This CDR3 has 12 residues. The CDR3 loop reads CASSLEGGRWYF. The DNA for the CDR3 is TGTGCCAGCAGCTTAGAGGGGGGAAGGTGGTACTTC.

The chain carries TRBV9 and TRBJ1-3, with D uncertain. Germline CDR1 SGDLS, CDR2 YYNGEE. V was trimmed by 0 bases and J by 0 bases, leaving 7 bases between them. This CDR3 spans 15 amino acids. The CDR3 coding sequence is TGTGCCAGCAGCGTAGGCGGCAACTCTGGAAACACCATATATTTT. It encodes CASSVGGNSGNTIYF.

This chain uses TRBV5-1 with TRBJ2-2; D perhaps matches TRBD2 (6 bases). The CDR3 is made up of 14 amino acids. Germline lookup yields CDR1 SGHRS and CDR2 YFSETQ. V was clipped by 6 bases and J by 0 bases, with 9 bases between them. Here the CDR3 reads CASTTSPNTGELFF. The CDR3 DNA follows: TGCGCCAGCACGACTAGTCCGAACACCGGGGAGCTGTTTTTT. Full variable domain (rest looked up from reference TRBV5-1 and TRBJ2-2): KAGVTQTPRYLIKTRGQQVTLSCSPISGHRSVSWYQQTPGQGLQFLFEYFSETQRNKGNFPGRFSGRQFSNSRSEMNVSTLELGDSALYLCASTTSPNTGELFFGEGSRLTVL.

As DNA, the CDR3 is TGTGCCAGCAGTGGGGGAGGTCGGGCCTACGAGCAGTACTTC. Translation gives CASSGGGRAYEQYF. V is TRBV2 and J is TRBJ2-7; D might be TRBD2 (6 bases). The CDR3 is 14 residues long. V was pared by 4 bases and J by 2 bases, with 12 bases between. From germline, CDR1 is SNHLY and CDR2 FYNNEI.

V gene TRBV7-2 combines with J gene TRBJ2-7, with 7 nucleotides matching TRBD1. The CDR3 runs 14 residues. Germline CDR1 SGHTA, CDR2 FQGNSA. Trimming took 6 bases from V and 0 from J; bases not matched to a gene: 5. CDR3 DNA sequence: TGTGCCAGCAGTCTCAACAGGGGCTCCTACGAGCAGTACTTC. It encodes CASSLNRGSYEQYF. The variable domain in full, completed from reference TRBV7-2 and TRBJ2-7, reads GAGVSQSPSNKVTEKGKDVELRCDPISGHTALYWYRQSLGQGLEFLIYFQGNSAPDKSGLPSDRFSAERTGGSVSTLTIQRTQQEDSAVYLCASSLNRGSYEQYFGPGTRLTVT.

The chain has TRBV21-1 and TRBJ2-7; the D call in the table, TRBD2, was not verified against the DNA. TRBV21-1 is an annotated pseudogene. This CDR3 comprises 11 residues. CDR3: CASSNRGEQYF. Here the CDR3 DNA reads TGTGCCAGCAGCAATCGGGGCGAGCAGTACTTC.

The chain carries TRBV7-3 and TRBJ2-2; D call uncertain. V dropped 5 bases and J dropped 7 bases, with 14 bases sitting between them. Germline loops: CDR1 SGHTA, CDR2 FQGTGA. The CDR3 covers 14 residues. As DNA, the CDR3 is TGTGCCAGCAGCCCCACCCCGGGCAGCGGGGAGCTGTTTTTT. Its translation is CASSPTPGSGELFF.

CDR3 in amino acids: CASSSGGDKPYGYTF. CDR3 DNA: TGTGCCAGCAGCTCGGGGGGGGATAAGCCCTATGGCTACACCTTC. The rearrangement links TRBV5-4 to TRBJ1-2; D is possibly TRBD1 (5 bases). This CDR3 is 15 amino acids long. CDR1 is SGHNT and CDR2 is YYREEE in the germline V gene (reference sequence). The V and J ends lost 3 bases and 4 bases respectively, with 16 bases between them.

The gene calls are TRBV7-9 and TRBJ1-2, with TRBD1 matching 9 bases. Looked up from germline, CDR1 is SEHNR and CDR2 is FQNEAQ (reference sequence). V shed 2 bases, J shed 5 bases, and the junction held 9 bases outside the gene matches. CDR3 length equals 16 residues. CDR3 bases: TGTGCCAGCAGCTTAATTTTACAGGGGGCCCAATATGGCTACACCTTC. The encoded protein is CASSLILQGAQYGYTF.

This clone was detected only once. CDR3: CASSARQGALAPGYTF. For the CDR3, the DNA is TGTGCCAGCAGCGCACGACAGGGGGCCCTAGCTCCTGGCTACACCTTC. The V and J genes are TRBV9 and TRBJ1-2; 10 nucleotides match TRBD1. Germline V gene data show CDR1 as SGDLS and CDR2 as YYNGEE. The length of the CDR3 is 16 residues. The V gene end was trimmed by 3 bases and the J gene end by 7 bases; junction bases not matched to a gene: 12. Variable domain in full (rest from reference TRBV9 and TRBJ1-2): DSGVTQTPKHLITATGQRVTLRCSPRSGDLSVYWYQQSLDQGLQFLIQYYNGEERAKGNILERFSAQQFPDLHSELNLSSLELGDSALYFCASSARQGALAPGYTFGSGTRLTVV.

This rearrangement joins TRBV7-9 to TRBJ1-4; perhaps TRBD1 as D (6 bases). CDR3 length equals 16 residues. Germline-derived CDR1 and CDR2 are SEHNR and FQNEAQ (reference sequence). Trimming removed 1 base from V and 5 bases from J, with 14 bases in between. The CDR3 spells CASSLDRGQTNEKLFF. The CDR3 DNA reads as TGTGCCAGCAGCTTAGATCGGGGACAAACAAATGAAAAACTGTTTTTT.

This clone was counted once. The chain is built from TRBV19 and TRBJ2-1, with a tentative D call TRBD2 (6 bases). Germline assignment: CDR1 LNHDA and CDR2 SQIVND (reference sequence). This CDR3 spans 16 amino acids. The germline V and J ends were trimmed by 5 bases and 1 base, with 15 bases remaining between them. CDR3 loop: CASSLPLARSYNEQFF. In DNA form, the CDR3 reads TGTGCCAGTAGTCTCCCCCTAGCGCGTTCCTACAATGAGCAGTTCTTC.

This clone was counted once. CDR3 sequence: CASSPSLGGGGNEKLFF. The CDR3 nucleotides read TGTGCCAGCTCACCTTCCCTCGGGGGAGGCGGTAATGAAAAACTGTTTTTT. The J gene is TRBJ1-4, the V gene TRBV18; TRBD1 might be the D (5 bases). Germline CDR1 reads KGHSH; CDR2 reads LQKENI. With 3 bases removed from V and 4 bases from J, the gap between germline ends came to 18 bases. This CDR3 region has 17 residues.

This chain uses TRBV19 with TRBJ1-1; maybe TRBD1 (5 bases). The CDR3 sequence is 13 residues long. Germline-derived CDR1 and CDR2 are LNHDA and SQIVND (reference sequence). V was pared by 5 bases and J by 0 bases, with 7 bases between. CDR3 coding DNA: TGTGCCAGTAGTTACAGGATGAACACTGAAGCTTTCTTT. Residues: CASSYRMNTEAFF.

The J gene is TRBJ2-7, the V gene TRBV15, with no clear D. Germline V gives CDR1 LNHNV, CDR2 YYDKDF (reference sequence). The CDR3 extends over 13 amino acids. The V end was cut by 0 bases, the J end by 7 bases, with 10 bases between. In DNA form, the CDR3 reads TGTGCCACCAGCAGAGATCAGGAACTAGAGCAGTACTTC. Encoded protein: CATSRDQELEQYF.

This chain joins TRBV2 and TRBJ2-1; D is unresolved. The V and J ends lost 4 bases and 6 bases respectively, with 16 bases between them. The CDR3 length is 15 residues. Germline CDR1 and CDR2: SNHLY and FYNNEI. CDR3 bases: TGTGCCAGCAGTGCCTTCCAACTTCTAGGCAATGAGCAGTTCTTC. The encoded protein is CASSAFQLLGNEQFF.

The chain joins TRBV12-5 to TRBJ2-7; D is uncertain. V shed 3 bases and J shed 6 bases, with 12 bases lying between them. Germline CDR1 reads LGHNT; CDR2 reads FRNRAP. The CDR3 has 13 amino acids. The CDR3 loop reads CASGLNSRSEQYF. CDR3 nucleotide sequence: TGTGCTAGTGGTTTAAACAGCCGCAGCGAGCAGTACTTC.

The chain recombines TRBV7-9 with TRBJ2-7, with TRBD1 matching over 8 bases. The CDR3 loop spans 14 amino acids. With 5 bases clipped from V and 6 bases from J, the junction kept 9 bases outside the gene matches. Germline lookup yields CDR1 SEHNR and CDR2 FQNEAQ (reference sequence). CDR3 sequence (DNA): TGTGCCAGCAGCCCCGGACAGGGTTGGGGCGAGCAGTACTTC. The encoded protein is CASSPGQGWGEQYF.

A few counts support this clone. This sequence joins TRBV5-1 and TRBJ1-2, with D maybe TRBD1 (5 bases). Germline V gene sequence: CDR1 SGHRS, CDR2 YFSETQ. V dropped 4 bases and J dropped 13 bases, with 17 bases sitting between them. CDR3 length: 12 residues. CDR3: CASSPPSPGITF. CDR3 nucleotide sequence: TGCGCCAGCAGCCCCCCGAGCCCAGGGATCACCTTC.